The clone carrying this TCR beta chain showed up just a few times. Antigen unknown. There are 16 residues in the CDR3. Germline V gives CDR1 SGHTA, CDR2 FQGTGA. Trimming pared 5 bases from V and 5 bases from J, leaving 21 bases between. TCRdb reprocessed the reads via MiXCR and lists one record per CDR3 protein. The sample lists hundreds of thousands of distinct CDR3 sequences; roughly 28% were seen once. This sample stems from a study of T cell repertoires in cytomegalovirus infection. As for the study in general: Both recently identified HLA-C-restricted and well-studied HLA-B-restricted CMV epitopes were used in the study.

Study results and limitations: The ex vivo response was dominated by HLA-C-restricted CMV-specific TCR beta clonotypes. Using cumulative public TCR beta family frequency, the authors identified those who carried CMV together with the relevant HLA.

The source is a human donor in good health (CMV status not recorded). Some clones in this sample may be carry-over from other donors' samples. Sequencing used cultured PBMCs, obtained from culture after CMV antigen stimulation. V usage is TRBV7-3 and J usage is TRBJ2-5, with D perhaps matching TRBD2 (7 bases). CDR3 nucleotides: TGTGCCAGCAGCCAAGTGGGGGGGCTCATGGATGAGACCCAGTACTTC. It specifies CASSQVGGLMDETQYF.